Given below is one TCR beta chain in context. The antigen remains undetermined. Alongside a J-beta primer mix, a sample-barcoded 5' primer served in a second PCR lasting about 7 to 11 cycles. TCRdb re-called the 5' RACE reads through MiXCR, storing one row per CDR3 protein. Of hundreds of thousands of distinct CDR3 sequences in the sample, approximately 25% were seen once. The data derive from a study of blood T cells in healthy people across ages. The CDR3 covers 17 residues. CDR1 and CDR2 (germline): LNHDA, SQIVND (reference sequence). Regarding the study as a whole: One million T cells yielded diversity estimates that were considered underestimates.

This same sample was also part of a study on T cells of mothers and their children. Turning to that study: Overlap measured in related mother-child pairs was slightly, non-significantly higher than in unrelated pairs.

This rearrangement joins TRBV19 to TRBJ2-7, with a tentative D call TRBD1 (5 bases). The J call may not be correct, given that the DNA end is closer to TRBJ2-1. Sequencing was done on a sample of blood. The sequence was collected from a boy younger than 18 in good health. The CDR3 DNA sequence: TGTGCCAGTAGTATAAACCAGGTGGGGCAGTCTGGAAATGAGCAGTTCTTC. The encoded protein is CASSINQVGQSGNEQFF.